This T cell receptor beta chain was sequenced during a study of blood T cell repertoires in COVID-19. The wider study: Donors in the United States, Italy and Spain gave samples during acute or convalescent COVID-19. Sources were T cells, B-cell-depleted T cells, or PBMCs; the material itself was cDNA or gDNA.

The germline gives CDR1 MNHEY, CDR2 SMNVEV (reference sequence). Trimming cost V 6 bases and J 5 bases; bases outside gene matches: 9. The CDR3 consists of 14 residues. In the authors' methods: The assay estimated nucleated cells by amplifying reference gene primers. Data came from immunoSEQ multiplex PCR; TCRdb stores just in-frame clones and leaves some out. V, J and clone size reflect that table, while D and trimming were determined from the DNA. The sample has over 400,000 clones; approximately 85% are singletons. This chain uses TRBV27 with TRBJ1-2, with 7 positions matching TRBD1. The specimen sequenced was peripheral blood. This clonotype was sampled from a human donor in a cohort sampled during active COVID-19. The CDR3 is CASSNLTGRYGYTF. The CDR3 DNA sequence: TGTGCCAGCAGCAATCTGACAGGGAGGTATGGCTACACCTTC.